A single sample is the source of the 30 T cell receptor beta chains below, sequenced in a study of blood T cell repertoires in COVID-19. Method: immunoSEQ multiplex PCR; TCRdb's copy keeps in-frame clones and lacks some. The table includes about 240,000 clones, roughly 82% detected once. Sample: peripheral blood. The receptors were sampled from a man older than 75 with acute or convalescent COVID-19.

As DNA, the CDR3 is TGTGCCAGCAGCTCAGAGACTAATTACAATGAGCAGTTCTTC. Translated, it gives CASSSETNYNEQFF. The chain carries TRBV6-5 and TRBJ2-1, with a weak D call TRBD2 (5 bases). Germline lookup yields CDR1 MNHEY and CDR2 SVGAGI. The CDR3 is 14 amino acids. Trimming left V 6 bases short and J 4 bases short, with 13 bases between.

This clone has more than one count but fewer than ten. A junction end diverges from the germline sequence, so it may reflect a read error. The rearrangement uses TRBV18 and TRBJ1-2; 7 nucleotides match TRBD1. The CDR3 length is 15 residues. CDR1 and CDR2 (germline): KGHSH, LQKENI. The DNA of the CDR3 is TGTGCCAGCTCACCAATGGCAGGGGGTAACAATGGCTACACCTTC. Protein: CASSPMAGGNNGYTF.

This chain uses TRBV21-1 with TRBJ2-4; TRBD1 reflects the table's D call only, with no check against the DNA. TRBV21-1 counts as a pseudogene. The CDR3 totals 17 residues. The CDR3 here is CASSDRDREGAKNIQYF. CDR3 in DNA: TGTGCCAGCAGCGATCGGGACAGGGAGGGGGCCAAAAACATTCAGTACTTC.

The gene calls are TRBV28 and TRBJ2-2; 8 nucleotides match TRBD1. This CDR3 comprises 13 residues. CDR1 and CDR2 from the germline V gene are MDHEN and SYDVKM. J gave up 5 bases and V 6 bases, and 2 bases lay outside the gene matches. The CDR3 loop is CASSWTGTGELFF. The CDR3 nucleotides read TGTGCCAGCAGCTGGACAGGGACCGGGGAGCTGTTTTTT.

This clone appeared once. Here the CDR3 DNA reads TGTGCCAGCAGCGAAGGGGGCCGGAACTATGGCTACACCTTC. It encodes CASSEGGRNYGYTF. The rearrangement uses TRBV5-4 and TRBJ1-2; the match to TRBD1 covers 7 bases. Looked up from germline, CDR1 is SGHNT and CDR2 is YYREEE (reference sequence). The trim removed 4 bases at V and 2 bases at J, leaving 5 bases unmatched. CDR3 length: 14 amino acids.

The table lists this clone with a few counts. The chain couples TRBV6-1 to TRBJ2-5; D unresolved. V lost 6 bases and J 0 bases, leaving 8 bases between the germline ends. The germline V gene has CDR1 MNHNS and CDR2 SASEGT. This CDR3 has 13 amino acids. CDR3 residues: CASSTRYQETQYF. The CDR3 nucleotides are TGTGCCAGCAGCACCAGGTACCAAGAGACCCAGTACTTC.

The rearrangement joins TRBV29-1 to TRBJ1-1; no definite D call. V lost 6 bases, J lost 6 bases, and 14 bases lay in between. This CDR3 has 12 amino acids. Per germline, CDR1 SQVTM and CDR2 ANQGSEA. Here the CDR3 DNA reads TGCAGCGTGACTCTTACGGGTTCTGAAGCTTTCTTT. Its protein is CSVTLTGSEAFF.

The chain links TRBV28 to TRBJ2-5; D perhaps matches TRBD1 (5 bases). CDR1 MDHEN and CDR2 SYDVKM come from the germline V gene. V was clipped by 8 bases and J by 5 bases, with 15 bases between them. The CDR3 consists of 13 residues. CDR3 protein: CASHFQGQETQYF. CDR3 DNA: TGTGCCAGCCACTTTCAGGGTCAGGAGACCCAGTACTTC.

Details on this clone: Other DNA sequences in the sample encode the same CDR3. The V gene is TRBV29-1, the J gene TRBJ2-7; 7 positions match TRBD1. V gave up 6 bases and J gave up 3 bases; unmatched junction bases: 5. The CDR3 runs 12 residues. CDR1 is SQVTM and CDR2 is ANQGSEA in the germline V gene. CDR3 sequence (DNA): TGCAGCGTGGGGGACAGAAGCTACGAGCAGTACTTC. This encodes CSVGDRSYEQYF.

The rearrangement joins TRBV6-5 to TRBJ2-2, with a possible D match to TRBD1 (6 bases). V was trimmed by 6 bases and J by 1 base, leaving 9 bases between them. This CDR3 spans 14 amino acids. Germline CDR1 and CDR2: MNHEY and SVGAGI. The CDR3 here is CASRLTGNTGELFF. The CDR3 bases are TGTGCCAGCAGATTGACAGGGAACACCGGGGAGCTGTTTTTT.

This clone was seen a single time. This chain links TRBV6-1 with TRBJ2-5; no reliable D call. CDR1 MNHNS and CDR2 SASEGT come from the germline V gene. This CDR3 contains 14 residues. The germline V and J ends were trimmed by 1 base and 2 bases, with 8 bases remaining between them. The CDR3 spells CASSEGNSQETQYF. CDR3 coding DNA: TGTGCCAGCAGTGAAGGTAACAGTCAAGAGACCCAGTACTTC.

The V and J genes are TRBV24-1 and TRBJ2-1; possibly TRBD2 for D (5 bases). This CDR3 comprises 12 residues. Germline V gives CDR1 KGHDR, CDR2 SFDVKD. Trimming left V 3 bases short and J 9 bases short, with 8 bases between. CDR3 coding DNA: TGTGCCACCAGTGATGGGCGGGCTGAGCAGTTCTTC. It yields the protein CATSDGRAEQFF.

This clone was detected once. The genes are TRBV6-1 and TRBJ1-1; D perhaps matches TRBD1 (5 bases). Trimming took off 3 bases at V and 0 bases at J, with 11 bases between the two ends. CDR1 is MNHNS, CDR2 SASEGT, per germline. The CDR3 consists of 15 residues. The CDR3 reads CASSDKQVLNTEAFF. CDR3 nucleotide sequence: TGTGCCAGCAGTGACAAACAGGTACTGAACACTGAAGCTTTCTTT.

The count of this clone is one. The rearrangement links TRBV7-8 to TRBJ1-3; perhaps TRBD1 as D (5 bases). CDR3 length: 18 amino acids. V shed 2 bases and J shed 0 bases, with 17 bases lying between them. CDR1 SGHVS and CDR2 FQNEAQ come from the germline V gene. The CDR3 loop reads CASSLLLPQEFSGNTIYF. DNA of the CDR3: TGTGCCAGCAGCTTACTCTTACCACAGGAATTCTCTGGAAACACCATATATTTT. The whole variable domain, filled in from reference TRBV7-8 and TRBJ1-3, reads GAGVSQSPRYKVAKRGQDVALRCDPISGHVSLFWYQQALGQGPEFLTYFQNEAQLDKSGLPSDRFFAERPEGSVSTLKIQRTQQEDSAVYLCASSLLLPQEFSGNTIYFGEGSWLTVV.

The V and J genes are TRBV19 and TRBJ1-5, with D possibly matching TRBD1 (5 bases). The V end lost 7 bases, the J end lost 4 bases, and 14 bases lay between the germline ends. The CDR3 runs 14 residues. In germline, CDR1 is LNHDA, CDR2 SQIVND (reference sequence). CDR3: CASTPGGRNQPQHF. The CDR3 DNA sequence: TGTGCCAGTACCCCTGGGGGGAGAAATCAGCCCCAGCATTTT.

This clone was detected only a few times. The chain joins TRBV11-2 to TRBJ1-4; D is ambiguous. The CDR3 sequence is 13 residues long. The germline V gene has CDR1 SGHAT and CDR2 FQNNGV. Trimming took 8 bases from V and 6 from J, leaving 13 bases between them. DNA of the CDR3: TGTGCCAGCGAACGGGGTAGGGATGAAAAACTGTTTTTT. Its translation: CASERGRDEKLFF. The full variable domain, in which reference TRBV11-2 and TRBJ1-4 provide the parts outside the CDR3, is EAGVAQSPRYKIIEKRQSVAFWCNPISGHATLYWYQQILGQGPKLLIQFQNNGVVDDSQLPKDRFSAERLKGVDSTLKIQPAKLEDSAVYLCASERGRDEKLFFGSGTQLSVL.

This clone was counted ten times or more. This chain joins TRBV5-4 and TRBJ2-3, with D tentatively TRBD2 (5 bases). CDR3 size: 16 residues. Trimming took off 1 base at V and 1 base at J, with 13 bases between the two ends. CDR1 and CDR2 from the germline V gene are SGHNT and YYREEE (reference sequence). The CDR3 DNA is TGTGCCAGCAGCTTGCGAGGGATTGGTGGCACAGATACGCAGTATTTT. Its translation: CASSLRGIGGTDTQYF.

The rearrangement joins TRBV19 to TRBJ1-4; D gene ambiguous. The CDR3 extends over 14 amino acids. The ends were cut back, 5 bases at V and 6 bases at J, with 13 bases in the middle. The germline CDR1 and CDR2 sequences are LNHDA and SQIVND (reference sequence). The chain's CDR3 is CASSAEVQYEKLFF. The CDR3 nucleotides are TGTGCCAGTAGTGCAGAGGTTCAATATGAAAAACTGTTTTTT.

The DNA for the CDR3 is TGCGCCAGCAGCCGGGACGGCATGGGGGGTACTGAAGCTTTCTTT. Residues: CASSRDGMGGTEAFF. The J gene is TRBJ1-1, the V gene TRBV5-1; D perhaps matches TRBD1 (5 bases). The length of the CDR3 is 15 residues. The germline V gene encodes CDR1 SGHRS and CDR2 YFSETQ. V was cut by 4 bases and J by 5 bases, with 18 bases left in between.

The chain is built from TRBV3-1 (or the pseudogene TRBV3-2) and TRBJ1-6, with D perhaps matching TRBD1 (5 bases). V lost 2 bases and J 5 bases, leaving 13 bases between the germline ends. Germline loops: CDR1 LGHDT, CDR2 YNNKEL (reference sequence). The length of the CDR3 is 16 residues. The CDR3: CASSQYLTANNSPLHF. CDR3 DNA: TGTGCCAGCAGCCAATATTTGACAGCTAATAATTCACCCCTCCACTTT.

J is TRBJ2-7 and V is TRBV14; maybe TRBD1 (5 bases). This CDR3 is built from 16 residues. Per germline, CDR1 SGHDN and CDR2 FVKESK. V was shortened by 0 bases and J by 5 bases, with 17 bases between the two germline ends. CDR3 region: CASSQEGAYPGDEQYF. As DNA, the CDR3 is TGTGCCAGCAGCCAAGAAGGGGCTTACCCTGGGGACGAGCAGTACTTC. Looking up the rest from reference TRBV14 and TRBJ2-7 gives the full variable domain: EAGVTQFPSHSVIEKGQTVTLRCDPISGHDNLYWYRRVMGKEIKFLLHFVKESKQDESGMPNNRFLAERTGGTYSTLKVQPAELEDSGVYFCASSQEGAYPGDEQYFGPGTRLTVT.

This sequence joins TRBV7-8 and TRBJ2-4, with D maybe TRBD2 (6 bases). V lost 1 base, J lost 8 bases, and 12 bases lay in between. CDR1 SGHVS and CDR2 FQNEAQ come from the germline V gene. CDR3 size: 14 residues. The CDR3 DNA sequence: TGTGCCAGCAGCTTAGAACCGCGGGGTTACATTCAGTACTTC. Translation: CASSLEPRGYIQYF.

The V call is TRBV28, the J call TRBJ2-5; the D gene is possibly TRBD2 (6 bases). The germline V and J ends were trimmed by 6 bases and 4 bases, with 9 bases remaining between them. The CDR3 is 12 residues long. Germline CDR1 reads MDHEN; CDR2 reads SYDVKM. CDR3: CASSPGVETQYF. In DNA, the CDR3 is TGTGCCAGCAGCCCGGGGGTAGAGACCCAGTACTTC.

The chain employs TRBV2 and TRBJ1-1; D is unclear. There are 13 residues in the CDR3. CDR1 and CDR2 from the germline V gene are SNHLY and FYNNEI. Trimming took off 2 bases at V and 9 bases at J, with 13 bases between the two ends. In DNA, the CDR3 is TGTGCCAGCAGTGAATCGGTGGTGAGAAAAGCTTTCTTT. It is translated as CASSESVVRKAFF.

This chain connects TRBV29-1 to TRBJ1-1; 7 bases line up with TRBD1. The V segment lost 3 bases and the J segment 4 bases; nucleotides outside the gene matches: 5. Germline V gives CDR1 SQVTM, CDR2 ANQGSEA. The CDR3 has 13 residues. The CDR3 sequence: CSVEVAGGTEAFF. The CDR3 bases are TGCAGCGTTGAGGTCGCAGGGGGCACTGAAGCTTTCTTT.

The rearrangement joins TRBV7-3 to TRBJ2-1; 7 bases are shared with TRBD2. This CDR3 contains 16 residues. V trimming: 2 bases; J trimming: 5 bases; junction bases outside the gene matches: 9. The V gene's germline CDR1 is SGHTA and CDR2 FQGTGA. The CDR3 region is CASSLGPGTTDNEQFF. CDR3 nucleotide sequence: TGTGCCAGCAGCTTAGGTCCCGGGACTACCGACAATGAGCAGTTCTTC.

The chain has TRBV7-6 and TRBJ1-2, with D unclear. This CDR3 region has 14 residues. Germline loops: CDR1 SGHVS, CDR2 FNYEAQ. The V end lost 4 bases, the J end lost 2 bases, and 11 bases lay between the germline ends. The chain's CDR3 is CASSSSSVNYGYTF. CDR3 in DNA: TGTGCCAGCAGCTCCTCGAGCGTGAACTATGGCTACACCTTC.

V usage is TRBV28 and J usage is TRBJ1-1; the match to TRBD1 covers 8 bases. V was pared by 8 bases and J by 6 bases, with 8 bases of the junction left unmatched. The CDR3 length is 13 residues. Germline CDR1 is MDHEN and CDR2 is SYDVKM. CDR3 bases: TGTGCCAGCGTCGGACAGGGCAGAGCTGAAGCTTTCTTT. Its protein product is CASVGQGRAEAFF. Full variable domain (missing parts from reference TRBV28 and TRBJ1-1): DVKVTQSSRYLVKRTGEKVFLECVQDMDHENMFWYRQDPGLGLRLIYFSYDVKMKEKGDIPEGYSVSREKKERFSLILESASTNQTSMYLCASVGQGRAEAFFGQGTRLTVV.

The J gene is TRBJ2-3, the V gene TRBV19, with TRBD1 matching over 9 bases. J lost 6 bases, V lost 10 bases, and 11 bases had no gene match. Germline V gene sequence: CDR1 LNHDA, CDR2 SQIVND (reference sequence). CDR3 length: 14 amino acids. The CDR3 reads CATADRGRGDTQYF. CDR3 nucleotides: TGTGCCACCGCGGACAGGGGAAGAGGTGATACGCAGTATTTT.

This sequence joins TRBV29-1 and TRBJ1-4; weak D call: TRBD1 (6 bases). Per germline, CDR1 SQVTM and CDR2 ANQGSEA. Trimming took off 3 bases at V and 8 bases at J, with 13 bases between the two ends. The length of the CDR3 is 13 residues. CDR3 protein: CSVERGLGEKLFF. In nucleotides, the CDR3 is TGCAGCGTTGAGAGGGGGTTAGGGGAAAAACTGTTTTTT.